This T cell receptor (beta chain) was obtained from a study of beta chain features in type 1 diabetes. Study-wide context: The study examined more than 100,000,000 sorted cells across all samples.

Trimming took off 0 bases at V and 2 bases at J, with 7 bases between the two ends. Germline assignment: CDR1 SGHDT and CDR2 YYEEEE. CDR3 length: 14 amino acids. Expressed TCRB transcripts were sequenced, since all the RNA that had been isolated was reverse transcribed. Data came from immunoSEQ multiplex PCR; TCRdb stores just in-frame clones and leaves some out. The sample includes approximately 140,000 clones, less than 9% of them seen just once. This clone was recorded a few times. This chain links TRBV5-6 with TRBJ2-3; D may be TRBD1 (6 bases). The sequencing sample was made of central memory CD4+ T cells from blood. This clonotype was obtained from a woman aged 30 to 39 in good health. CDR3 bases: TGTGCCAGCAGCTTGGGACAGGCCACAGATACGCAGTATTTT. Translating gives CASSLGQATDTQYF.